The table lists the clone carrying this TCR beta chain with a few counts. Its antigen is not identified. The sample comes from a study of T cell repertoires in cytomegalovirus infection. TCRdb reprocessed the reads with MiXCR, giving one entry per CDR3 protein. Of a few hundred thousand distinct CDR3 sequences listed, about 44% were seen once; the top ten hold roughly two fifths. The TCR sequence derives from a human donor in good health (CMV status not recorded). Some clones in this sample may be carry-over from other donors' samples. The sequencing here drew on cultured PBMCs, taken from culture after CMV antigen stimulation.

For the CDR3, the DNA is TGTGCCAGCAGGGGGGACAGGCCAAGCACTGAAGCTTTCTTT. It translates to CASRGDRPSTEAFF. The J gene is TRBJ1-1, the V gene TRBV6-5; 8 positions match TRBD1. Germline CDR1 is MNHEY and CDR2 is SVGAGI. J lost 4 bases, V lost 6 bases, and 7 bases had no gene match. The CDR3 consists of 14 residues.